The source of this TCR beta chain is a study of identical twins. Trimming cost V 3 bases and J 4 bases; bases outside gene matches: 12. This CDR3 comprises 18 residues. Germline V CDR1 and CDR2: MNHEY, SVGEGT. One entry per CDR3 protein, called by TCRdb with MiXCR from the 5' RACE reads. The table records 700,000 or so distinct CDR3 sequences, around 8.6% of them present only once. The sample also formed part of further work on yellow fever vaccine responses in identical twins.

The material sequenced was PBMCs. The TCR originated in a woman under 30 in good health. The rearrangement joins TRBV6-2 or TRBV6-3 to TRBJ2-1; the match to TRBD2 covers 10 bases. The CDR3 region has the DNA TGTGCCAGCAGTTATCGGCTGTCTAGCGGGGGTGGATACAATGAGCAGTTCTTC. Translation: CASSYRLSSGGGYNEQFF.